This T cell receptor beta chain was observed in a study of T cell changes during pregnancy in multiple sclerosis. The repertoire was sequenced with immunoSEQ multiplex PCR; TCRdb's copy has only in-frame clones and lacks some. This sample has 130,000 or so clones, with approximately 94% found just once. The CDR3 spans 15 residues. The germline gives CDR1 LNHDA, CDR2 SQIVND (reference sequence). The V gene end was trimmed by 4 bases and the J gene end by 1 base; junction bases not matched to a gene: 5. The rearrangement uses TRBV19 and TRBJ2-7; 9 bases line up with TRBD2. The TCR was taken from a female donor with multiple sclerosis, enrolled in a pregnancy study. The sequencing here drew on peripheral blood, taken before pregnancy. For the CDR3, the DNA is TGTGCCAGTAGTACCCTAGCGGGAAGGTCCTACGAGCAGTACTTC. It is translated as CASSTLAGRSYEQYF.